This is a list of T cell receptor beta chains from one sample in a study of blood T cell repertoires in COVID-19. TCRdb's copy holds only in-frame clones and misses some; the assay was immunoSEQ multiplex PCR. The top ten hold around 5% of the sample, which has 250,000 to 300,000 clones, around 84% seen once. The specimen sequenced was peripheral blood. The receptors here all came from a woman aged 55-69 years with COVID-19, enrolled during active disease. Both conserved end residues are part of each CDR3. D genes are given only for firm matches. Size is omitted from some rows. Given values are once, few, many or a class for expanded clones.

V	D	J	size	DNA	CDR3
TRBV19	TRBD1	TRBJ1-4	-	TGTGCCAGTAGCAGGATGACAGGGTTTAATGAAAAACTGTTTTTT	CASSRMTGFNEKLFF
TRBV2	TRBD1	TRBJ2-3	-	TGTGCCAGCAGAAGACAGGGGGCTTCCACAGATACGCAGTATTTT	CASRRQGASTDTQYF
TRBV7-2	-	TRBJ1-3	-	TGTGCCAGCAGCCCAAGTAGAGGGCTGGGAAACACCATATATTTT	CASSPSRGLGNTIYF
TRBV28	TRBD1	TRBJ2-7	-	TGTGCCAGCACCTCGGGACAGGGGATCTCCTACGAGCAGTACTTC	CASTSGQGISYEQYF
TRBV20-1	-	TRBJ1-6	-	TGCAGTGCTAGGCCGGGGAGTTCCCTCCACTTT	CSARPGSSLHF
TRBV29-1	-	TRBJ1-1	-	TGCAGCGTTGGAGGGCAGAGCACTGAAGCTTTCTTT	CSVGGQSTEAFF
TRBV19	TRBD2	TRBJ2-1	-	TGTGCCAGTAGTACCCGACGACTAGCGACGAACTCCTACAATGAGCAGTTCTTC	CASSTRRLATNSYNEQFF
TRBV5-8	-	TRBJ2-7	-	TGTGCCAGCAGCCCACTGTACAGGGACTCCTACGAGCAGTACTTC	CASSPLYRDSYEQYF
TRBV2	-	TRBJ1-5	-	TGTGCCAGCAGTGGGAGATATAGCAATCAGCCCCAGCATTTT	CASSGRYSNQPQHF
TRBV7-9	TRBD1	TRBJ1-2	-	TGTGCCAGCAGCACACAGGGGGCGGACTATGGCTACACCTTC	CASSTQGADYGYTF
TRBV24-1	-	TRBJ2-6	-	TGTGCCACCAGTGGTTCAGGGATTACTGGGGCCAACGTCCTGACTTTC	CATSGSGITGANVLTF
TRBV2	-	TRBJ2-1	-	TGTGCCAGCAGTGACAGCTACAATGAGCAGTTCTTC	CASSDSYNEQFF
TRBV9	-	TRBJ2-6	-	TGTGCCAGCACCGGCGGTGCCGAAATGCTCTCTGGGGCCAACGTCCTGACTTTC	CASTGGAEMLSGANVLTF
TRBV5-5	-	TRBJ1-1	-	TGTGCCAGCAGCTTGCAGGGGATGAACACTGAAGCTTTCTTT	CASSLQGMNTEAFF
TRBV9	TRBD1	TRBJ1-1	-	TGTGCCAGCAGCGTAGCGCCAATCCCAGGGGGCACTGAAGCTTTCTTT	CASSVAPIPGGTEAFF
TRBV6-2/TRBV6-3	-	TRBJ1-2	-	TGTGCCAGCAGTAGGAGCCTTAACTATGGCTACACCTTC	CASSRSLNYGYTF
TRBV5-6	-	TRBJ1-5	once	TGTGCCAGCAGCAAAAGAGTTTATAGCAATCAACCCCAGCATTTT	CASSKRVYSNQPQHF
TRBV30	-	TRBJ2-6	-	TGTGCCTGGAGGTCCGGGGCTGGGGCCAACGTCCTGACTTTC	CAWRSGAGANVLTF
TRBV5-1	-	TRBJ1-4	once	TGCGCCAGCAGGACTACTCTAACAGGGAACGAACTGTTTTTT	CASRTTLTGNELFF
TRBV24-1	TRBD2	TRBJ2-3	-	TGTGCCACCAGTGATTTGGGTAGCGGGAGCACAGATACGCAGTATTTT	CATSDLGSGSTDTQYF
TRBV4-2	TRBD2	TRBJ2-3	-	TGTGCCAGCAGCCTGGGGACTAGCGATACGCAGTATTTT	CASSLGTSDTQYF
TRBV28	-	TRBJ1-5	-	TGTGCCAGCAGCCCTGGTACGGGGGGCCTTAGCAATCAGCCCCAGCATTTT	CASSPGTGGLSNQPQHF
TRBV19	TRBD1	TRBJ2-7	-	TGTGCCAGTAGTGGCGGACAGGTTCCGTTCTTC	CASSGGQVPFF
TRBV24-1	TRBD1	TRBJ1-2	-	TGTGCCACCAGTGATAGGACAGGGGGTGGCTATGGCTACACCTTC	CATSDRTGGGYGYTF
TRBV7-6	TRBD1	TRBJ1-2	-	TGTGCCAGCAGCACTGACAGGGTTGGCTACACCTTC	CASSTDRVGYTF